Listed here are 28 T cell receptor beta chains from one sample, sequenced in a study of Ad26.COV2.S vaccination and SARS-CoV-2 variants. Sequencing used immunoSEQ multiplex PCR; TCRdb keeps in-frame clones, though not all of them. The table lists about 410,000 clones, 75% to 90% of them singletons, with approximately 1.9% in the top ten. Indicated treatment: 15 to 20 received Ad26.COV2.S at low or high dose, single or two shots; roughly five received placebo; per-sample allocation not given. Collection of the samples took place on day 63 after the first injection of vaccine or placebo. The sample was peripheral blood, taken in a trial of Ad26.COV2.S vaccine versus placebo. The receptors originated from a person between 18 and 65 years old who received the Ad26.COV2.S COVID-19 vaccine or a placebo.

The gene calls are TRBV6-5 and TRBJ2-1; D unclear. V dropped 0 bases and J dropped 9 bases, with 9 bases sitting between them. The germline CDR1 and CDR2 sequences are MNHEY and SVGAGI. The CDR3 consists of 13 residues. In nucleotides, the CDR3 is TGTGCCAGCAGTTACTCCCTAGTGAGTGAGCAGTTCTTC. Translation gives CASSYSLVSEQFF.

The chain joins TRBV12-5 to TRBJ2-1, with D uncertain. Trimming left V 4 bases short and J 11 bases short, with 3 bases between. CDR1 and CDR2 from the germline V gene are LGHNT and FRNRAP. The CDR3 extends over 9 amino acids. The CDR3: CASGSQQFF. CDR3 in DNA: TGTGCTAGTGGTTCCCAGCAGTTCTTC.

The CDR3 DNA is TGTGCCAGCAGCCAGTGGGGGAGGGACCAAGAGACCCAGTACTTC. The encoded protein is CASSQWGRDQETQYF. The V and J genes are TRBV14 and TRBJ2-5; 7 bases line up with TRBD2. The germline gives CDR1 SGHDN, CDR2 FVKESK. CDR3 length equals 15 residues. After removal of 3 bases from V and 0 bases from J, the junction contained 4 bases not matched to a gene.

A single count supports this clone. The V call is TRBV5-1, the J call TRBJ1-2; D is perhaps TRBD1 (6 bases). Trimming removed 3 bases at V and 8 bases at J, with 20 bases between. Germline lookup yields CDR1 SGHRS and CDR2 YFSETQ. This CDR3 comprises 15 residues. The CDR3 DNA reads TGCGCCAGCAGCTCCCCCCACACGGGGGGCAGAGGCTACACCTTC. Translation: CASSSPHTGGRGYTF.

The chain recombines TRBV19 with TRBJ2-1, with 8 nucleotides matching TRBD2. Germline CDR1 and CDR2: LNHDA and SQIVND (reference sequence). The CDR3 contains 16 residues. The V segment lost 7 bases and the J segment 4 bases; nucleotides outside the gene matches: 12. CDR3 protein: CASNRGREGRYNEQFF. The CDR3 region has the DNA TGTGCCAGTAACCGGGGTCGGGAGGGCCGTTACAATGAGCAGTTCTTC.

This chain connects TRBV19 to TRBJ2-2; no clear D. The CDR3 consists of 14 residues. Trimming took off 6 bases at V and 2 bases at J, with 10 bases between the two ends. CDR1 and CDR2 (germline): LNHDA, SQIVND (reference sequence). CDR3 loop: CASSPTVNTGELFF. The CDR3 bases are TGTGCCAGTAGCCCGACTGTTAACACCGGGGAGCTGTTTTTT.

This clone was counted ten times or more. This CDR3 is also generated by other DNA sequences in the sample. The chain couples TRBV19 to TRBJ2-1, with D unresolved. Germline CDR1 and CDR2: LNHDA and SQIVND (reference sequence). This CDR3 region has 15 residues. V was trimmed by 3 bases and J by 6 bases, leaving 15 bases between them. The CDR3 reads CASSIDSGPRNEQFF. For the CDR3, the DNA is TGTGCCAGTAGTATCGATTCTGGTCCCCGCAATGAGCAGTTCTTC.

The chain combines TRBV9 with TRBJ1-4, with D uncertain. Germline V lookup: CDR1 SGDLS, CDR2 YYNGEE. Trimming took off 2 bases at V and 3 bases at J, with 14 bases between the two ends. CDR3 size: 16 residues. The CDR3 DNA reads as TGTGCCAGCAGCGTCTCCGCATTTGGGGCTAATGAAAAACTGTTTTTT. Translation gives CASSVSAFGANEKLFF. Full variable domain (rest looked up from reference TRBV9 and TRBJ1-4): DSGVTQTPKHLITATGQRVTLRCSPRSGDLSVYWYQQSLDQGLQFLIQYYNGEERAKGNILERFSAQQFPDLHSELNLSSLELGDSALYFCASSVSAFGANEKLFFGSGTQLSVL.

CDR3 residues: CASSFGRSSGNTIYF. DNA for the CDR3: TGTGCCAGCAGCTTCGGACGGTCCTCTGGAAACACCATATATTTT. The chain joins TRBV9 to TRBJ1-3, with unresolved D. The CDR3 has 15 amino acids. Germline-derived CDR1 and CDR2 are SGDLS and YYNGEE. The germline V and J ends were trimmed by 4 bases and 0 bases, with 11 bases remaining between them.

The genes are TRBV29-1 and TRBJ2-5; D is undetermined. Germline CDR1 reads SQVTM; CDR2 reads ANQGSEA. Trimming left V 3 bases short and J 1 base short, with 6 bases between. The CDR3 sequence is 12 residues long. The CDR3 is CSVDGFQETQYF. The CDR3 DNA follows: TGCAGCGTTGATGGGTTCCAAGAGACCCAGTACTTC.

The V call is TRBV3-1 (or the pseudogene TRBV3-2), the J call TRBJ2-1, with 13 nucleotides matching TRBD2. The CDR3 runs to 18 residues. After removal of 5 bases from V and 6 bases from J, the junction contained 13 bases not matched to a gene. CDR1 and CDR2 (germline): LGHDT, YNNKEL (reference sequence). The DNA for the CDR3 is TGTGCCAGCAGCAGGACTAGCGGGAGCCACCAGGGGGGCAATGAGCAGTTCTTC. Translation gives CASSRTSGSHQGGNEQFF.

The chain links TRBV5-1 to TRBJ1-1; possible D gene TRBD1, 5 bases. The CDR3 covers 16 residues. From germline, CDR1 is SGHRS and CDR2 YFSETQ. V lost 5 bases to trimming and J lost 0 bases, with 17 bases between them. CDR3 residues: CASSHGGTKMNTEAFF. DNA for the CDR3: TGCGCCAGCAGTCATGGCGGGACGAAGATGAACACTGAAGCTTTCTTT.

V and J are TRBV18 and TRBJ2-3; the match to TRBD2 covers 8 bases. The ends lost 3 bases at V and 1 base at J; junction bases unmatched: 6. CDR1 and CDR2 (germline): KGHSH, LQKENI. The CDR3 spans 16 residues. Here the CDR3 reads CASSPTSGSGTDTQYF. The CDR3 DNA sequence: TGTGCCAGCTCACCTACTAGCGGATCGGGCACAGATACGCAGTATTTT.

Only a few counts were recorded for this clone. CDR3 sequence reads: CASSKSAVLNSPLHF. In DNA, the CDR3 is TGTGCCAGCAGCAAATCCGCAGTTTTGAATTCACCCCTCCACTTT. The chain uses TRBV21-1 and TRBJ1-6; the D segment call TRBD1 is taken from the table without a DNA check. TRBV21-1 corresponds to a pseudogene. This CDR3 region has 15 residues.

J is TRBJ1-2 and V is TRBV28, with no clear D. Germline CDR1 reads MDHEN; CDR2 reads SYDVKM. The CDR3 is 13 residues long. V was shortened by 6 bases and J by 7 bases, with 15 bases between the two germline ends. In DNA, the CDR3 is TGTGCCAGCAGCCCAACCCGGGCGAGTGGCTACACCTTC. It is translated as CASSPTRASGYTF.

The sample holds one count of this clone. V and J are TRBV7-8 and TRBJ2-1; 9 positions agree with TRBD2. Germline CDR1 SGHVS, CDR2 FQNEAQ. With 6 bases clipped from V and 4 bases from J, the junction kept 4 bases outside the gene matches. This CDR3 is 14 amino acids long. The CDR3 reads CASRHSGSYNEQFF. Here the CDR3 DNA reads TGTGCCAGCAGACATAGCGGGAGTTACAATGAGCAGTTCTTC.

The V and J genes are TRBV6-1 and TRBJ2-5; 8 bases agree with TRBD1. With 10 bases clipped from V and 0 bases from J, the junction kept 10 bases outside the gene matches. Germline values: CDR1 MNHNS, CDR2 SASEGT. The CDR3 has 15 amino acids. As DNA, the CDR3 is TGTGCCACCAGGGGGCAGAGTAAAGACCAAGAGACCCAGTACTTC. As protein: CATRGQSKDQETQYF.

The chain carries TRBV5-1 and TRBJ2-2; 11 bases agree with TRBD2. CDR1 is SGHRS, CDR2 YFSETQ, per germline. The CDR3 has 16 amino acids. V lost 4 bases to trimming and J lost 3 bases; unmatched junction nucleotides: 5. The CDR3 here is CASSMGTSGYTGELFF. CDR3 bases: TGCGCCAGCAGCATGGGGACTAGCGGATACACCGGGGAGCTGTTTTTT.

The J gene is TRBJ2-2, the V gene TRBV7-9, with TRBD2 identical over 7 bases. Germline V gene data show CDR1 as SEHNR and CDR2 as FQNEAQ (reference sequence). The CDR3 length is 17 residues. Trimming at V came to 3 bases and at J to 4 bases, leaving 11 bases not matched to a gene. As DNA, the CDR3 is TGTGCCAGCAGCTTTTCTGCCGGGAGGTTCCTCACCGGGGAGCTGTTTTTT. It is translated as CASSFSAGRFLTGELFF.

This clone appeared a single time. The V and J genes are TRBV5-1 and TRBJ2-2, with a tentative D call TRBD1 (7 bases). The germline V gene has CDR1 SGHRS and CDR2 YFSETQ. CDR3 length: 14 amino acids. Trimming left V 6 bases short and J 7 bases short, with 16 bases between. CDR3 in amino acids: CASTETGRDGELFF. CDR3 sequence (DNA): TGCGCCAGCACCGAGACAGGGCGGGACGGGGAGCTGTTTTTT.

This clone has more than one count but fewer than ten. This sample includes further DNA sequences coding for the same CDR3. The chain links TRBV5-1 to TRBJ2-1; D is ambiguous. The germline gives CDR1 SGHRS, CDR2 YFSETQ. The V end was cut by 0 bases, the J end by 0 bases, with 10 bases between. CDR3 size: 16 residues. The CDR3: CASSLEAASSYNEQFF. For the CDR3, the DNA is TGCGCCAGCAGCTTGGAAGCAGCGAGCTCCTACAATGAGCAGTTCTTC. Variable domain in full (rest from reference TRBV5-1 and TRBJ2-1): KAGVTQTPRYLIKTRGQQVTLSCSPISGHRSVSWYQQTPGQGLQFLFEYFSETQRNKGNFPGRFSGRQFSNSRSEMNVSTLELGDSALYLCASSLEAASSYNEQFFGPGTRLTVL.

CDR3 amino acids: CASSPPVGGRVTGELFF. The CDR3 DNA sequence: TGTGCCAGCTCACCACCGGTGGGCGGGCGGGTCACCGGGGAGCTGTTTTTT. The gene calls are TRBV18 and TRBJ2-2, with TRBD2 as a possible D gene (5 bases). This CDR3 is 17 amino acids long. V gave up 0 bases and J gave up 4 bases, with 15 bases separating them. The germline V gene has CDR1 KGHSH and CDR2 LQKENI.

This CDR3 reads CSYWTSGRFNEQFF. The DNA for the CDR3 is TGCAGCTACTGGACTAGCGGGAGATTCAATGAGCAGTTCTTC. V is TRBV29-1 and J is TRBJ2-1; 13 positions match TRBD2. Unmatched junction bases numbered 7, after V lost 8 bases and J lost 6 bases. Germline CDR1 is SQVTM and CDR2 is ANQGSEA. There are 14 residues in the CDR3.

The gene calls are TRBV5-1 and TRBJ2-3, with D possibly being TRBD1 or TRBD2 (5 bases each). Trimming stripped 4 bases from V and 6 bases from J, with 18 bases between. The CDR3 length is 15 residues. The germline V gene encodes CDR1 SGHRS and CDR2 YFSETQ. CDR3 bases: TGCGCCAGCAGCCCCCGCACGGGGCTGCTGGATACGCAGTATTTT. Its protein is CASSPRTGLLDTQYF. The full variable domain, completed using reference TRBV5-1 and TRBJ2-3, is KAGVTQTPRYLIKTRGQQVTLSCSPISGHRSVSWYQQTPGQGLQFLFEYFSETQRNKGNFPGRFSGRQFSNSRSEMNVSTLELGDSALYLCASSPRTGLLDTQYFGPGTRLTVL.

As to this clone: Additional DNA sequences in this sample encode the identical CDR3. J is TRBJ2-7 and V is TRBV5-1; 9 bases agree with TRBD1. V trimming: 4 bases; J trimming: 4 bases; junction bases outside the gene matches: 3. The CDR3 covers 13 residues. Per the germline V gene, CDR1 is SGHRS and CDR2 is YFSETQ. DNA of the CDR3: TGCGCCAGCAGCACGGGACAGGGATACGAGCAGTACTTC. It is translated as CASSTGQGYEQYF. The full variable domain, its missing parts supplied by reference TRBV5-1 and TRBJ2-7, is KAGVTQTPRYLIKTRGQQVTLSCSPISGHRSVSWYQQTPGQGLQFLFEYFSETQRNKGNFPGRFSGRQFSNSRSEMNVSTLELGDSALYLCASSTGQGYEQYFGPGTRLTVT.

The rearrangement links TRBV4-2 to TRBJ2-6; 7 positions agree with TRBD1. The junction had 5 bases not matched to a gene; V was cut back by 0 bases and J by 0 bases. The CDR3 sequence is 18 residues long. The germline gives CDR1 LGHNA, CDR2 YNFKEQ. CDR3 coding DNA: TGTGCCAGCAGCCAAGAGCCAGGGGGTCTCTCTGGGGCCAACGTCCTGACTTTC. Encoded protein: CASSQEPGGLSGANVLTF.

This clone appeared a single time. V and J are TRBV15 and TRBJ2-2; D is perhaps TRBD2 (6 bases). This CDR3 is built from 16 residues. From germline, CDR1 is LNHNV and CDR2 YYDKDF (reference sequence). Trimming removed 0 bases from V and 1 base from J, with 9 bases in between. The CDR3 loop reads CATSRDLRGNTGELFF. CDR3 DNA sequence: TGTGCCACCAGCAGAGATTTGCGGGGGAACACCGGGGAGCTGTTTTTT.

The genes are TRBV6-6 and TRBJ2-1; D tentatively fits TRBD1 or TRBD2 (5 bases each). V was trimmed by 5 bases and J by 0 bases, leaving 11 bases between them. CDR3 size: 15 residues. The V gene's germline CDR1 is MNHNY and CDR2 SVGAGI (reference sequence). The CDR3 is CASSPLRGSYNEQFF. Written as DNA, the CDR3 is TGTGCCAGCAGTCCCCTGAGGGGCTCCTACAATGAGCAGTTCTTC.